This section outlines one TCR beta chain sequence together with its context. The data derive from a study of blood T cell repertoires in COVID-19. Original methodology: Estimates of nucleated cell counts were drawn from the amplification of reference gene primers. The data were produced by immunoSEQ multiplex PCR, yet TCRdb's version contains in-frame clones alone and is incomplete. V and J calls and clone size are copied from that table; D and trimming were computed from the DNA. The sample contains under 150,000 clones, roughly 85% of which appear only once. CDR3 length: 16 residues. The germline V gene encodes CDR1 SNHLY and CDR2 FYNNEI. With 3 bases clipped from V and 5 bases from J, the junction kept 10 bases outside the gene matches.

This chain connects TRBV2 to TRBJ2-5; TRBD2 aligns across 9 bases. This receptor was obtained from a man in his forties with acute or convalescent COVID-19. The sample was peripheral blood. The CDR3 region has the DNA TGTGCCAGCAGTGAGGGGAGCGGCGGGGGGGCGGAGACCCAGTACTTC. Encoded protein: CASSEGSGGGAETQYF.